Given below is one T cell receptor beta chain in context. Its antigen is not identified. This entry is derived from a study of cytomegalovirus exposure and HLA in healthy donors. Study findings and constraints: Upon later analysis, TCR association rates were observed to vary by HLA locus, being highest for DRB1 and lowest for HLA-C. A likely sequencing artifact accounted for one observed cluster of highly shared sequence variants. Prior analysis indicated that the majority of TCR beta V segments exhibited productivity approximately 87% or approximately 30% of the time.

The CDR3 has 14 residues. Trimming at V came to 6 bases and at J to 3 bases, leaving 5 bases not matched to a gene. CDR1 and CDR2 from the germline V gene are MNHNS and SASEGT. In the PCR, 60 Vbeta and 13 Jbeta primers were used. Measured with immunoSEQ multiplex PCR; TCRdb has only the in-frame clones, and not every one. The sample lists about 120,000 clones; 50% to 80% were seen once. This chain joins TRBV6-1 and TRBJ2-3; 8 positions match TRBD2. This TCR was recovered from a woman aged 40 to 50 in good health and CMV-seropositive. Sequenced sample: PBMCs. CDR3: CASSPAGVTDTQYF. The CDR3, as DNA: TGTGCCAGCAGCCCAGCGGGAGTGACAGATACGCAGTATTTT.